The clone carrying this T cell receptor (beta chain) was counted between two and nine times. The antigen is not known. This sample stems from a study of early T cells in non-severe SARS-CoV-2 infection. Germline loops: CDR1 SQVTM, CDR2 ANQGSEA. The CDR3 length is 15 residues. The germline V and J ends were trimmed by 2 bases and 4 bases, with 17 bases remaining between them. Unique molecular identifiers were added to individual cDNA molecules. TCRdb reprocessed the 5' RACE reads via MiXCR and lists one record per CDR3 protein. Altogether some 60,000 distinct CDR3 sequences are present, approximately 8% being singletons, with the ten largest covering under 3.5%. Study results and caveats: CD4 and private specificities were missed by VDJdb matching, which favored anti-spike CD8 responses.

Material for sequencing was whole blood. The genes are TRBV29-1 and TRBJ2-5; D is perhaps TRBD2 (5 bases). The clonotype originates from an adult who was a healthcare worker with PCR-confirmed SARS-CoV-2 infection or an uninfected control (not recorded which). CDR3: CSVEWWGAGRETQYF. The CDR3 bases are TGCAGCGTTGAATGGTGGGGAGCAGGTAGAGAGACCCAGTACTTC.